This T cell receptor beta chain appears in the sequencing data of a study of CD8 T cells in Susac syndrome. Whole-study context: At the time of blood draw, patients with Susac syndrome were therapy-naive, receiving corticosteroids, or receiving intravenous immunoglobulin alone.

After extraction with the RNeasy kit, about 0.5 to 1 ug of the RNA was reverse transcribed using random hexamers. Multiplex immunoSEQ PCR targeted 54 Vbeta and 13 Jbeta TCR beta segments. From the immunoSEQ multiplex PCR reads, TCRdb called clonotypes with MiXCR, one entry per CDR3 protein. The sample includes under 150,000 distinct CDR3 sequences, approximately 95% of them seen just once. V lost 2 bases, J lost 7 bases, and 4 bases stayed unmatched. Germline V CDR1 and CDR2: GTSNPN, SVGIG (reference sequence). This CDR3 has 14 residues. Study results and limitations: The study conceded that relatively few individuals underwent its TCR sequencing and HLA analysis.

Note on this clonotype: Its target is unknown.

The chain employs TRBV30 and TRBJ2-5, with TRBD2 identical over 13 bases. This clonotype was obtained from a human donor with Susac syndrome. Sample: CD4+ T cells from PBMCs. The CDR3 loop is CAWSWTSGGVTQYF. Here the CDR3 DNA reads TGTGCCTGGAGTTGGACTAGCGGGGGTGTGACCCAGTACTTC.